A selection of T cell receptor beta chains follows, all from one sample in a study of metastatic and nonmetastatic thyroid tumors. TCRdb reprocessed the PCR reads using MiXCR. The sample lists fewer than 45,000 clones, approximately 13% occurring once. Material for sequencing was blood. The receptors originated from a female donor with papillary thyroid cancer or a benign thyroid nodule (not recorded which). Some clones in this sample may be carry-over from other donors' samples. Each CDR3 is given with its conserved first and last residue. A D gene is named only where the DNA matches it firmly. Clone size is shown for a subset of rows, as once, few, many or a class of expanded clone.

many	TRBV24-1	TRBJ1-5	-	CATSDFGGTVF	TGTGCCACCAGTGATTTTGGAGGGACGGTCTTT
many	TRBV19	TRBJ1-6	-	CASSINRETSSPLHF	TGTGCCAGTAGTATAAATAGGGAGACCTCCTCACCCCTCCACTTT
few	TRBV6-5	TRBJ2-1	-	CASMPRMVQSSYNEQFF	TGTGCCAGCATGCCCCGGATGGTGCAGAGCTCCTACAATGAGCAGTTCTTC
many	TRBV10-3	TRBJ2-6	TRBD1	CATKKDRGPGWTNVLTF	TGTGCCACCAAAAAGGACAGGGGCCCGGGGTGGACCAACGTCCTGACTTTC
once	TRBV2	TRBJ1-2	-	CASILEQSTYGYTF	TGTGCCAGCATCCTCGAACAGTCAACTTATGGCTACACCTTC
-	TRBV7-6	TRBJ2-1	TRBD1	CASSFLTGGNEQFF	TGTGCCAGCAGCTTTCTGACAGGGGGTAATGAGCAGTTCTTC
few	TRBV6-1	TRBJ2-3	-	CASSRVGTYTQYF	TGTGCCAGCAGTCGGGTGGGCACATATACGCAGTATTTT
many	TRBV20-1	TRBJ1-1	-	CSARDAVHAEAFF	TGCAGTGCTAGAGATGCAGTTCACGCTGAAGCTTTCTTT
many	TRBV2	TRBJ2-5	TRBD2	CASKAAGGRGETQYF	TGTGCCAGCAAGGCGGCGGGAGGGCGAGGAGAGACCCAGTACTTC
medium-sized	TRBV2	TRBJ2-1	TRBD2	CASSGLAGGPQFF	TGTGCCAGCAGTGGGCTAGCGGGAGGGCCTCAGTTCTTC
many	TRBV27	TRBJ2-3	TRBD1	CASSYGQGAQDTQYF	TGTGCCAGCAGTTACGGACAGGGGGCGCAAGATACGCAGTATTTT
few	TRBV6-1	TRBJ2-3	-	CAVGGPTDTQYF	TGTGCCGTCGGGGGACCCACAGATACGCAGTATTTT
many	TRBV24-1	TRBJ2-7	-	CATSDPTGGPYEQYF	TGTGCCACCAGTGATCCGACAGGAGGTCCCTACGAGCAGTACTTC
once	TRBV27	TRBJ2-1	TRBD1	CASSLGQGWRISYNEQFF	TGTGCCAGCAGTTTGGGACAGGGATGGAGAATATCCTACAATGAGCAGTTCTTC
-	TRBV2	TRBJ1-1	-	CARLGEGYGRTEAFF	TGTGCCCGCCTTGGGGAAGGGTATGGAAGGACTGAAGCTTTCTTT
many	TRBV28	TRBJ2-5	TRBD1	CASEGQETQYF	TGTGCCAGCGAGGGACAGGAGACCCAGTACTTC
many	TRBV5-6	TRBJ2-1	-	CASSLGLSGDGGEQFF	TGTGCCAGCAGCTTGGGACTGTCAGGTGATGGGGGTGAGCAGTTCTTC
many	TRBV4-2	TRBJ2-7	-	CASSPGDNSYEQYF	TGTGCCAGCAGCCCCGGGGACAATTCCTACGAGCAGTACTTC
many	TRBV20-1	TRBJ2-7	TRBD2	CSARLLAVSPYEQYF	TGCAGTGCTAGATTACTAGCGGTCTCTCCCTACGAGCAGTACTTC
many	TRBV5-1	TRBJ2-2	TRBD2	CASSSPSGPSGFTGELFF	TGCGCCAGCAGTTCACCCTCAGGGCCTAGCGGATTCACCGGGGAGCTGTTTTTT
many	TRBV28	TRBJ1-6	TRBD1	CASSLSDRGNSPLHF	TGTGCCAGCAGTTTATCGGACAGGGGAAATTCACCCCTCCACTTT
many	TRBV4-2	TRBJ2-1	TRBD2	CASSQDAGDPYNEQFF	TGTGCCAGCAGCCAAGATGCGGGAGACCCCTACAATGAGCAGTTCTTC
many	TRBV28	TRBJ2-6	-	CASSIRAANGGANVLTF	TGTGCCAGCAGTATCCGGGCCGCCAATGGTGGGGCCAACGTCCTGACTTTC
few	TRBV6-1	TRBJ2-3	TRBD1	CASSRDRGDKKYF	TGTGCCAGCAGCCGGGACAGGGGGGATAAGAAGTATTTT
few	TRBV5-4	TRBJ2-2	-	CASSRDSRDTGELFF	TGTGCCAGCAGCCGGGACTCAAGGGACACCGGGGAGCTGTTTTTT
-	TRBV29-1	TRBJ2-5	TRBD2	CGGTIGQETQYF	TGCGGCGGGACTATCGGACAAGAGACCCAGTACTTC
many	TRBV28	TRBJ1-4	TRBD1	CATRPTGDNEKLFF	TGTGCCACCCGCCCCACAGGGGATAATGAAAAACTGTTTTTT
medium-sized	TRBV6-1	TRBJ2-1	-	CASSGTLRIGEQFF	TGTGCCAGCAGCGGGACACTACGGATTGGTGAGCAGTTCTTC
-	TRBV28	TRBJ2-1	TRBD2	CASSYNPGASGSSEQFF	TGTGCCAGCAGCTACAACCCTGGGGCTAGCGGGAGCAGTGAGCAGTTCTTC
few	TRBV9	TRBJ2-2	-	CASSARNTGELFF	TGTGCCAGCAGCGCCCGGAACACCGGGGAGCTGTTTTTT
many	TRBV19	TRBJ2-7	-	CASGTEAYEQYF	TGTGCCAGCGGGACGGAAGCCTACGAGCAGTACTTC
many	TRBV7-9	TRBJ2-2	-	CASRPGTANTGELFF	TGTGCCAGCAGGCCAGGGACCGCGAACACCGGGGAGCTGTTTTTT
many	TRBV19	TRBJ1-6	-	CATGTGSPLHF	TGTGCCACAGGAACAGGGTCACCCCTCCACTTT
few	TRBV6-4	TRBJ1-6	-	CASSDWPNSPLHF	TGTGCCAGCAGTGACTGGCCGAATTCACCCCTCCACTTT
many	TRBV28	TRBJ2-1	TRBD2	CASSPPGLADFNEQFF	TGTGCCAGCAGCCCTCCGGGACTAGCGGACTTCAATGAGCAGTTCTTC
many	TRBV28	TRBJ1-5	TRBD1	CASSSGGRQPQHF	TGTGCCAGCAGTTCAGGGGGGAGGCAGCCCCAGCATTTT
many	TRBV20-1	TRBJ2-1	-	CSGGLGSVNEQFF	TGCAGTGGAGGGTTAGGAAGCGTCAATGAGCAGTTTTTC
many	TRBV9	TRBJ2-2	-	CASSPGSRGWAGELFF	TGTGCCAGCAGCCCAGGTTCAAGGGGTTGGGCCGGGGAGCTGTTTTTT
few	TRBV19	TRBJ2-1	TRBD2	CATESLGSGNEQFF	TGTGCCACCGAAAGCTTGGGTAGCGGGAATGAGCAGTTCTTC
many	TRBV4-1	TRBJ2-1	TRBD2	CASSQPGLQRDTWYNEQFF	TGCGCCAGCAGCCAACCGGGCCTTCAGCGGGATACTTGGTACAATGAGCAGTTCTTC
many	TRBV29-1	TRBJ2-7	-	CSVERIGSDEQYF	TGCAGCGTTGAGCGAATAGGGAGCGACGAGCAGTACTTC
-	TRBV18	TRBJ2-1	TRBD1	CASSKQPSGQYNEQFF	TGTGCCAGCTCAAAACAACCATCGGGACAGTACAATGAGCAGTTCTTC
many	TRBV2	TRBJ1-5	TRBD1	CASSASGQGGNQPQHF	TGTGCCAGCAGTGCATCCGGACAGGGCGGCAATCAGCCCCAGCATTTT
medium-sized	TRBV6-1	TRBJ2-7	-	CASSDLFQGYHEQYF	TGTGCCAGCAGTGATCTATTTCAGGGTTACCACGAGCAGTACTTC
few	TRBV28	TRBJ2-2	-	CASSLWAGPQTGELFF	TGTGCCAGCAGTTTATGGGCAGGTCCCCAGACCGGGGAGCTGTTTTTT
many	TRBV2	TRBJ2-4	-	CASSSWVVAKNIQYF	TGTGCCAGCAGTAGTTGGGTCGTAGCCAAAAACATTCAGTACTTC
many	TRBV11-2	TRBJ1-1	TRBD1	CASSSGQGATEAFF	TGTGCCAGCAGCTCGGGACAGGGGGCCACTGAAGCTTTCTTT